This entry features one T cell receptor (beta chain) sequence. Its antigen remains unknown. With a much larger clone just one base away, this may be a read error. Because the CDR3 is missing its conserved closing phenylalanine or tryptophan, this is likely a read error. This entry comes from a study of regulatory T cells in long-lasting Graves disease. The wider study: Those with persistent Graves' disease had received antithyroid drugs for over 5 years with positive TSH receptor antibodies.

Described time point: persistent/refractory GD, antithyroid drugs over 5 years with positive TRAb. The TCR library was made from RNA that had been extracted from PBMCs in TRIzol. Patients with Graves' disease were diagnosed by American Thyroid Association guidelines. With iRepertoire HTBI primers and Arm-PCR of CDR3 regions, TCR beta libraries were built. Authors' processing steps: Identification yielded around 58 TRBV and under 15 TRBJ segments across samples. TCRdb fed the multiplex PCR reads into MiXCR, producing one record per CDR3 protein. TCRdb's processing, not the authors', yielded these V and J calls. The table records almost 350,000 distinct CDR3 sequences, around 19% of them present only once. General observations from the study: It was possible that the small sample size reduced accuracy.

This CDR3 has 15 residues. Germline CDR1 reads LGHDT; CDR2 reads YNNKEL (reference sequence). The V end lost 0 bases, the J end lost 3 bases, and 12 bases lay between the germline ends. Sequencing used peripheral blood mononuclear cells (PBMCs), obtained when the disease was refractory, from a patient treated with antithyroid drugs. The sequence came from a female donor with Graves disease. The V call is TRBV3-1, the J call TRBJ2-7; tentative D call: TRBD1 (5 bases). The DNA for the CDR3 is TGTGCCAGCAGCCAAGATCCTGGCAGGGTCTACGAGCAGTACCTC. Residues: CASSQDPGRVYEQYL.